The 18 T cell receptor beta chains presented below share a single source sample, sequenced in a study of CD8 T cells in Susac syndrome (dated by TCRdb to between 2017 and 2020). The library was produced with the immunoSEQ multiplex PCR assay. RNA was extracted using the RNeasy kit, and roughly 0.45 to 1 microgram was reverse transcribed with random hexamers. TCRdb reanalyzed the raw reads on its own, using fastp at Q25 for trimming and MiXCR for clone calling, and kept in-frame beta chains. CDR3 protein duplicates are merged, each entry listing the most common genes and DNA. Present in this sample are 250,000 to 300,000 distinct CDR3 sequences, approximately 85% of which were seen just once. About 0.22% of the sample comes from the top ten. Input material: CD8+ T cells from PBMCs. The source is a human donor with multiple sclerosis.

The sample holds a few counts of this clonotype. J is TRBJ1-1 and V is TRBV27; 9 nucleotides match TRBD1. The CDR3 covers 17 residues. The V and J ends lost 5 bases and 1 base, in that order; junction bases with no gene match: 11. CDR1 and CDR2 from the germline V gene are MNHEY and SMNVEV (reference sequence). CDR3 DNA: TGTGCCAGCAGTCCCCCGGGACAGGGATATTCGAACACTGAAGCTTTCTTT. Its translation is CASSPPGQGYSNTEAFF.

This rearrangement joins TRBV5-6 to TRBJ2-7; 7 bases map to TRBD1. The germline CDR1 and CDR2 sequences are SGHDT and YYEEEE. CDR3 length: 15 residues. The V gene end was trimmed by 4 bases and the J gene end by 2 bases; junction bases not matched to a gene: 9. CDR3 sequence: CASSPPGQPTYEQYF. The CDR3 nucleotides read TGTGCCAGCAGCCCCCCGGGACAGCCCACCTACGAGCAGTACTTC.

CDR3 in amino acids: CASSLDSLEQYF. The CDR3 DNA follows: TGTGCCAGCAGCTTGGACAGCCTCGAGCAGTACTTC. The rearrangement uses TRBV5-4 and TRBJ2-7, with no clear D. The germline gives CDR1 SGHNT, CDR2 YYREEE (reference sequence). V was trimmed by 0 bases and J by 6 bases, leaving 7 bases between them. The CDR3 consists of 12 residues.

The rearrangement links TRBV29-1 to TRBJ2-1; 8 nucleotides align to TRBD1. Germline loops: CDR1 SQVTM, CDR2 ANQGSEA. The CDR3 totals 13 residues. Unmatched junction bases numbered 4, after V lost 6 bases and J lost 3 bases. The CDR3 sequence is CSVRTGNYNEQFF. CDR3 coding DNA: TGCAGCGTCCGGACAGGGAACTACAATGAGCAGTTCTTC.

The chain links TRBV28 to TRBJ1-1, with D maybe TRBD1 (5 bases). V was trimmed by 5 bases and J by 5 bases, leaving 18 bases between them. The CDR3 extends over 15 amino acids. Per the germline V gene, CDR1 is MDHEN and CDR2 is SYDVKM. For the CDR3, the DNA is TGTGCCAGCAGTCTACGGACCAGGGCTGGGACTGAAGCTTTCTTT. It codes for CASSLRTRAGTEAFF.

The sample holds one count of this clonotype. The chain combines TRBV28 with TRBJ2-3; 8 nucleotides line up with TRBD2. Per the germline V gene, CDR1 is MDHEN and CDR2 is SYDVKM. This CDR3 region has 17 residues. V lost 2 bases to trimming and J lost 9 bases; unmatched junction nucleotides: 16. The CDR3 protein is CASSLPAVAGPVETQYF. The DNA for the CDR3 is TGTGCCAGCAGTTTACCTGCGGTAGCGGGACCGGTTGAGACGCAGTATTTT.

This clonotype was counted only a few times. This sequence joins TRBV25-1 and TRBJ2-7, with 13 bases lining up with TRBD2. The CDR3 is 20 amino acids. J was trimmed by 2 bases and V by 4 bases; bases with no gene match: 17. The germline V gene encodes CDR1 MGHDK and CDR2 SYGVNS. This CDR3 is CASSAPLTSGRTSLAYEQYF. CDR3 coding DNA: TGTGCCAGCAGTGCTCCACTGACTAGCGGGAGGACCAGCCTCGCCTACGAGCAGTACTTC.

V is TRBV4-3 and J is TRBJ2-7; D unclear. Germline V CDR1 and CDR2: LGHNA, YSLEER. Trimming removed 0 bases at V and 2 bases at J, with 11 bases between. CDR3 length: 15 residues. The CDR3 DNA sequence: TGCGCCAGCAGCCAAGACTGCAGACTTCCCTACGAGCAGTACTTC. This encodes CASSQDCRLPYEQYF.

The chain employs TRBV20-1 and TRBJ1-5; no clear D gene. Between the trimmed V and J ends, which lost 3 bases and 0 bases, there was a span of 9 bases. Germline V CDR1 and CDR2: DFQATT, SNEGSKA (reference sequence). This CDR3 has 14 amino acids. This CDR3 reads CSASRQNSNQPQHF. The CDR3 DNA reads as TGCAGTGCTAGTCGGCAGAATAGCAATCAGCCCCAGCATTTT.

This clonotype was seen a handful of times. The chain combines TRBV7-8 with TRBJ1-1; D gene unclear. The germline gives CDR1 SGHVS, CDR2 FQNEAQ. The CDR3 is made up of 11 amino acids. The V gene lost 3 bases and the J gene lost 14 bases, with 13 bases spanning the gap. The CDR3 protein is CASSLGANLFF. The DNA of the CDR3 is TGTGCCAGCAGCTTGGGCGCGAACTTGTTCTTT.

The chain carries TRBV7-4 and TRBJ2-6, with 9 bases fitting TRBD1. After removal of 7 bases from V and 2 bases from J, the junction contained 21 bases not matched to a gene. Germline CDR1 and CDR2: SGHVT and SQSDAQ. The length of the CDR3 is 21 residues. The CDR3 loop reads CASTQRFPKDRGRAGANVLTF. The CDR3 nucleotides are TGTGCCAGCACCCAGAGGTTTCCTAAGGACAGGGGCCGGGCTGGGGCCAACGTCCTGACTTTC.

This chain uses TRBV5-4 with TRBJ2-7, with 11 bases lining up with TRBD1. CDR1 and CDR2 (germline): SGHNT, YYREEE (reference sequence). This CDR3 spans 15 amino acids. After removal of 3 bases from V and 5 bases from J, the junction contained 7 bases not matched to a gene. CDR3 sequence: CASSSLGQGVDEQYF. The CDR3 coding sequence is TGTGCCAGCAGCTCCCTGGGACAGGGGGTGGACGAGCAGTACTTC.

The chain carries TRBV19 and TRBJ2-1; D is possibly TRBD1 (6 bases). V gave up 1 base and J gave up 16 bases, with 23 bases separating them. The germline gives CDR1 LNHDA, CDR2 SQIVND (reference sequence). The CDR3 runs 15 residues. In DNA form, the CDR3 reads TGTGCCAGTAGTATAGGGACCCTTAACAGGGCTGAGCGTTTCTTC. Its protein product is CASSIGTLNRAERFF.

J is TRBJ2-2 and V is TRBV2; the match to TRBD1 covers 8 bases. The germline V gene has CDR1 SNHLY and CDR2 FYNNEI. The CDR3 consists of 15 residues. Trimming at V came to 1 base and at J to 4 bases, leaving 2 bases not matched to a gene. The CDR3, as DNA: TGTGCCAGCAGTGAAGGAGACAGGGGCACCGGGGAGCTGTTTTTT. As protein: CASSEGDRGTGELFF.

This chain links TRBV27 with TRBJ1-1; D unclear. This CDR3 is built from 14 residues. V lost 0 bases and J 0 bases, leaving 5 bases between the germline ends. Germline CDR1 is MNHEY and CDR2 is SMNVEV (reference sequence). Here the CDR3 DNA reads TGTGCCAGCAGTTTATCGACCGTGAACACTGAAGCTTTCTTT. The encoded protein is CASSLSTVNTEAFF.

This chain connects TRBV6-5 to TRBJ1-5; no clear D. Germline-derived CDR1 and CDR2 are MNHEY and SVGAGI. This CDR3 has 13 amino acids. Deletions cut 2 bases from V and 7 bases from J, with 9 bases between. The CDR3 region is CASSYVFGQPQHF. Written as DNA, the CDR3 is TGTGCCAGCAGTTACGTCTTTGGGCAGCCCCAGCATTTT.

The chain employs TRBV6-2 or TRBV6-3 and TRBJ1-5, with 7 bases fitting TRBD1. Germline V lookup: CDR1 MNHEY, CDR2 SVGEGT. J lost 9 bases, V lost 8 bases, and 7 bases had no gene match. This CDR3 has 12 residues. The CDR3 DNA reads TGTGCCAGCGGACAGGCTTCCGGGCCCCAGCATTTT. Its protein is CASGQASGPQHF.

The chain couples TRBV12-3 or TRBV12-4 to TRBJ1-2; tentatively, D is TRBD1 (5 bases). The CDR3 covers 16 residues. V lost 0 bases and J lost 4, with 15 bases in between. CDR3 bases: TGTGCCAGCAGTTTAGCCCGACCCCTGGGGCCCTATGGCTACACCTTC. It encodes CASSLARPLGPYGYTF.